This is a list of T cell receptor beta chains from one sample in a study of T cells in Graves' hyperthyroidism and ophthalmopathy. Via MiXCR, TCRdb re-called the multiplex PCR reads, giving one row per CDR3 protein. This table has about 380,000 distinct CDR3 sequences, approximately 13% appearing once. The source material was blood. The receptors shown here come from a man aged 30 to 39 with Graves' hyperthyroidism that later progressed to Graves' ophthalmopathy. Both conserved end residues are part of each CDR3. The D gene is left open where the match is weak. Rows give clone size only sometimes, using once, few, many, or a class for an expanded clone.

size	D	V	J	DNA	CDR3
few	-	TRBV7-9	TRBJ2-7	TGTGCCAGCAGCTTGTACCCAGGCGAGCAGTACTTC	CASSLYPGEQYF
-	-	TRBV6-1	TRBJ1-1	TGTGCCAGCAGGGGGGACCCTGGGGTCACTGAAGCTTTCTTT	CASRGDPGVTEAFF
-	TRBD1	TRBV6-2/TRBV6-3	TRBJ1-2	TGTGCCAGCAGCCCGGACAGGGGGCGAAGTGGCTACACCTTC	CASSPDRGRSGYTF
-	-	TRBV10-1	TRBJ2-2	-	CASRPGAGAPGSCFF
many	-	TRBV3-1	TRBJ2-3	TGTGCCAGCAGCCAAGATGCTAGCGCAAGCACAGATACGCAGTATTTT	CASSQDASASTDTQYF
-	-	TRBV28	TRBJ2-7	TGTGCCAGGACAGAGTACTCCTACGAGCAGTACTTC	CARTEYSYEQYF
few	-	TRBV6-1	TRBJ2-6	TGTGCCAGCAGGTCCATTGCTGGGGCCAACGTCCTGACTTTC	CASRSIAGANVLTF
-	-	TRBV11-2	TRBJ2-7	TGTGCCAGCAGCCAAGGAGGGGGCGGATACGAGCAGTACTTC	CASSQGGGGYEQYF
few	-	TRBV7-2	TRBJ2-1	TGTGCCAGCAGCTGGCCGGTGCTAGCGTCGAGCTCCTACAATGAGCAGTTCTTC	CASSWPVLASSSYNEQFF
many	-	TRBV7-3	TRBJ2-2	TGTGCCAGCAGCTCCCTTAATGCCGGGGAGCTGTTTTTT	CASSSLNAGELFF
few	TRBD1	TRBV30	TRBJ2-7	TGTGCCTGGAGTGGGGACAGCTCCTACGAGCAGTACTTC	CAWSGDSSYEQYF
few	-	TRBV29-1	TRBJ1-1	TGCAGCGTTGTGGCCCCCAGGGGAAAGACTGAAGCTTTCTTT	CSVVAPRGKTEAFF
-	TRBD2	TRBV29-1	TRBJ2-3	TGCAGCGTTGATCCGGCTAGCGGGGGCACAGATACGCAGTATTTT	CSVDPASGGTDTQYF
many	TRBD1	TRBV3-1	TRBJ1-5	TGTGCCAGCAGCTCCAGGGGGACTGGCAATCAGCCCCAGCATTTT	CASSSRGTGNQPQHF
few	TRBD1	TRBV6-1	TRBJ1-5	TGTGCCACCTCGGGACAGGCCAATCAGCCCCAGCATTTT	CATSGQANQPQHF